The 10 T cell receptor beta chains below were found in one sample sequenced in a study of blood T cell repertoires in COVID-19 (dated by TCRdb to 2020 to 2022). The receptor library was made with the immunoSEQ multiplex PCR assay. The clones in this table, taken by TCRdb from immuneACCESS, are in-frame only. Not every clone is retained; where verified, under half of the shortfall comes from an unresolved V gene, and the cause of the rest is unknown. This sample holds roughly 68,000 clones; about nine tenths were observed only once. Approximately 4.7% of the sample is in the top ten clones. The sample consisted of peripheral blood. The source is a human donor in a cohort sampled during active COVID-19.

The chain uses TRBV29-1 and TRBJ1-1, with unresolved D. The CDR3 has 10 amino acids. V gave up 7 bases and J gave up 8 bases, with 11 bases separating them. Germline V lookup: CDR1 SQVTM, CDR2 ANQGSEA. CDR3 in amino acids: CSAATTEAFF. The CDR3 nucleotides read TGCAGCGCTGCCACGACAGAAGCTTTCTTT.

The chain joins TRBV7-6 to TRBJ2-3; tentatively, D is TRBD2 (6 bases). Germline values: CDR1 SGHVS, CDR2 FNYEAQ. This CDR3 is 16 amino acids long. V was shortened by 4 bases and J by 2 bases, with 16 bases between the two germline ends. The DNA for the CDR3 is TGTGCCAGCAGCTCGAGGTACGGGAGTACCACAGATACGCAGTATTTT. It is translated as CASSSRYGSTTDTQYF.

V usage is TRBV11-3 and J usage is TRBJ2-1, with D possibly matching TRBD2 (6 bases). There are 15 residues in the CDR3. V lost 2 bases and J 6 bases, leaving 14 bases between the germline ends. Germline V lookup: CDR1 SGHNT, CDR2 YENEEA. The chain's CDR3 is CASSLSARRVNEQFF. As DNA, the CDR3 is TGTGCCAGCAGCTTATCCGCGCGGAGGGTCAATGAGCAGTTCTTC.

The V and J genes are TRBV18 and TRBJ2-3, with D maybe TRBD1 (6 bases). Germline V lookup: CDR1 KGHSH, CDR2 LQKENI. Deletions cut 6 bases from V and 6 bases from J, with 16 bases between. The CDR3 runs to 14 residues. DNA of the CDR3: TGTGCCAGCTCCCAAATCCGACAGGAGGATACGCAGTATTTT. This sequence encodes CASSQIRQEDTQYF.

The J gene is TRBJ2-1, the V gene TRBV7-2; 7 nucleotides agree with TRBD2. The CDR3 runs to 15 residues. Looked up from germline, CDR1 is SGHTA and CDR2 is FQGNSA. The trim removed 3 bases at V and 8 bases at J, leaving 10 bases unmatched. DNA for the CDR3: TGTGCCAGCAGCTTTCCGGGACTATCAATTTATGAGCAGTTCTTC. Its translation: CASSFPGLSIYEQFF.

The chain recombines TRBV18 with TRBJ2-1, with D tentatively TRBD1 (6 bases). V lost 0 bases, J lost 4 bases, and 10 bases lay in between. This CDR3 contains 15 residues. CDR1 and CDR2 from the germline V gene are KGHSH and LQKENI. For the CDR3, the DNA is TGTGCCAGCTCACCACCGGGGACAAAATACAATGAGCAGTTCTTC. Translation gives CASSPPGTKYNEQFF.

There are a few counts of this clone. V and J are TRBV27 and TRBJ1-5, with TRBD1 matching 8 bases. Germline V gene sequence: CDR1 MNHEY, CDR2 SMNVEV (reference sequence). V lost 5 bases to trimming and J lost 1 base; unmatched junction nucleotides: 1. The length of the CDR3 is 14 residues. This CDR3 reads CASSRTGSNQPQHF. The CDR3 nucleotides read TGTGCCAGCAGTCGGACAGGGAGCAATCAGCCCCAGCATTTT.

The CDR3 loop is CASSKLVEAYGYTF. CDR3 in DNA: TGTGCCAGCAGCAAACTCGTTGAGGCCTATGGCTACACCTTC. This chain joins TRBV7-9 and TRBJ1-2; unclear D gene. Per the germline V gene, CDR1 is SEHNR and CDR2 is FQNEAQ (reference sequence). The CDR3 runs 14 residues. V was shortened by 5 bases and J by 4 bases, with 14 bases between the two germline ends.

This clone has only one observation. The rearrangement uses TRBV27 and TRBJ2-7; possibly TRBD2 for D (6 bases). Germline assignment: CDR1 MNHEY and CDR2 SMNVEV (reference sequence). This CDR3 comprises 16 residues. V was pared by 2 bases and J by 0 bases, with 14 bases between. CDR3 DNA sequence: TGTGCCAGCAGTTTAGATGGCGGGGTAAGCTCCTACGAGCAGTACTTC. Translated, it gives CASSLDGGVSSYEQYF.

In its sample, this clone was seen a few times. The chain's CDR3 is CASSLKTGNTEAFF. The DNA of the CDR3 is TGCGCCAGCAGCTTGAAAACCGGGAACACTGAAGCTTTCTTT. The V call is TRBV5-1, the J call TRBJ1-1; D is ambiguous. V was pared by 1 base and J by 1 base, with 8 bases between. CDR3 length: 14 amino acids. From germline, CDR1 is SGHRS and CDR2 YFSETQ.